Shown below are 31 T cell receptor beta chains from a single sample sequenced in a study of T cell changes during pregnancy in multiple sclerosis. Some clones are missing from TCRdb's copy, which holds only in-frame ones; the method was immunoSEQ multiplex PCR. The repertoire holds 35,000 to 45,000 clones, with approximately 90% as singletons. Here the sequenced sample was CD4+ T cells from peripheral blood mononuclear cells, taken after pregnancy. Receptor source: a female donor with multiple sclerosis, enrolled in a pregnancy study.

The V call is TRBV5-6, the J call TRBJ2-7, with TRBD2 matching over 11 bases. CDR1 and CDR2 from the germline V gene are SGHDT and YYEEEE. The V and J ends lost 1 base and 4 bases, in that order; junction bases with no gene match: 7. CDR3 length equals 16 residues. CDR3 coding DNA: TGTGCCAGCAGCTTGATAATAGCGGGGGGGACTTACGAGCAGTACTTC. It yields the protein CASSLIIAGGTYEQYF. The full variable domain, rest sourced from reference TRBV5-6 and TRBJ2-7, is DAGVTQSPTHLIKTRGQQVTLRCSPKSGHDTVSWYQQALGQGPQFIFQYYEEEERQRGNFPDRFSGHQFPNYSSELNVNALLLGDSALYLCASSLIIAGGTYEQYFGPGTRLTVT.

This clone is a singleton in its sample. The CDR3 coding sequence is TGTGCCATCAGTGGGACAGAAGATCAGCCCCAGCATTTT. Its translation is CAISGTEDQPQHF. The chain has TRBV10-3 and TRBJ1-5; TRBD1 is a possible D gene (6 bases). There are 13 residues in the CDR3. Germline CDR1 reads ENHRY; CDR2 reads SYGVKD. With 4 bases removed from V and 5 bases from J, the gap between germline ends came to 9 bases.

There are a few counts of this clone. CDR3 residues: CASSQGWAEKLFF. In DNA, the CDR3 is TGTGCCAGCAGCCAAGGGTGGGCTGAAAAACTGTTTTTT. The chain recombines TRBV14 with TRBJ1-4, with D uncertain. Germline CDR1 and CDR2: SGHDN and FVKESK. V was pared by 1 base and J by 7 bases, with 7 bases between. The CDR3 is 13 amino acids.

CDR3 amino acids: CASSWGGFNEKLFF. The CDR3 region has the DNA TGTGCCAGCAGTTGGGGGGGTTTCAATGAAAAACTGTTTTTT. The gene calls are TRBV6-1 and TRBJ1-4; TRBD1 might be the D (5 bases). Germline CDR1 and CDR2: MNHNS and SASEGT. CDR3 length: 14 residues. Trimming removed 5 bases at V and 5 bases at J, with 12 bases between.

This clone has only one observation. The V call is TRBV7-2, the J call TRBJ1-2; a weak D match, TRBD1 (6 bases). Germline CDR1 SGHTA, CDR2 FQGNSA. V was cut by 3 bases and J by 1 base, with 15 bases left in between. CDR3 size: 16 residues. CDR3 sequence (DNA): TGTGCCAGCAGCTTCTCCTCGGGACACCGTAACTATGGCTACACCTTC. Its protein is CASSFSSGHRNYGYTF.

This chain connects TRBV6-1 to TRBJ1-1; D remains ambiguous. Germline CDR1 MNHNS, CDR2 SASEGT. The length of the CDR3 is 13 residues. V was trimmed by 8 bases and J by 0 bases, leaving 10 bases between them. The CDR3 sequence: CASLVGVNTEAFF. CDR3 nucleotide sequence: TGTGCCAGCCTCGTCGGGGTGAACACTGAAGCTTTCTTT.

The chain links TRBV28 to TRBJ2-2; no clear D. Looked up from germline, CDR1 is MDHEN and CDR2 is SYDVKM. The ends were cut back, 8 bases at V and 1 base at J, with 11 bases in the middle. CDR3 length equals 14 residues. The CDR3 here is CASAVGGNTGELFF. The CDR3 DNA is TGTGCCAGCGCCGTCGGCGGGAACACCGGGGAGCTGTTTTTT.

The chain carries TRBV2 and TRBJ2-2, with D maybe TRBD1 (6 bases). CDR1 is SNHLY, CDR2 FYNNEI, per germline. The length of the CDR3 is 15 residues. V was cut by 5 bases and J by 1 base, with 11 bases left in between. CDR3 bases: TGTGCCAGCAGTCTCAGGGGCAGGAACACCGGGGAGCTGTTTTTT. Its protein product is CASSLRGRNTGELFF.

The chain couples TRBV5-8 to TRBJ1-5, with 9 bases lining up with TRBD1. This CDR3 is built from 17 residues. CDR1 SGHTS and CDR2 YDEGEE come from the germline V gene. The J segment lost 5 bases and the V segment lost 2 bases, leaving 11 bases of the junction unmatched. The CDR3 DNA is TGTGCCAGCAGCTTCGTTCCGGGACAGGGCTGGGATCAGCCCCAGCATTTT. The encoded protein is CASSFVPGQGWDQPQHF. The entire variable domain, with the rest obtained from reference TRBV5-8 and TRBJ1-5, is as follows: EAGVTQSPTHLIKTRGQQATLRCSPISGHTSVYWYQQALGLGLQFLLWYDEGEERNRGNFPPRFSGRQFPNYSSELNVNALELEDSALYLCASSFVPGQGWDQPQHFGDGTRLSIL.

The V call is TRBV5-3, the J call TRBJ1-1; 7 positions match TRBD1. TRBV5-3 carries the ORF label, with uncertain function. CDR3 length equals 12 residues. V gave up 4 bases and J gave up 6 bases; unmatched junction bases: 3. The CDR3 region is CARSIQGPEAFF. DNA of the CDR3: TGTGCCAGAAGCATACAGGGGCCTGAAGCTTTCTTT.

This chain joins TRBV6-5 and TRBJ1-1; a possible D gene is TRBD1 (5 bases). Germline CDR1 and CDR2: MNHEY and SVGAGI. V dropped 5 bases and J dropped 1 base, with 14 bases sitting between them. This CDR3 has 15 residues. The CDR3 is CASSTSRRGNTEAFF. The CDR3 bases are TGTGCCAGCAGTACGAGTAGGAGGGGGAACACTGAAGCTTTCTTT.

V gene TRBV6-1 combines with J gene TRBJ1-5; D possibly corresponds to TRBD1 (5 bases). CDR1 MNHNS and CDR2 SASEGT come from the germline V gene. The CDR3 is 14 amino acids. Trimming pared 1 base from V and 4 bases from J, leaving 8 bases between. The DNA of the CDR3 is TGTGCCAGCAGTGAAGATCCAGGGAATCAGCCCCAGCATTTT. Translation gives CASSEDPGNQPQHF.

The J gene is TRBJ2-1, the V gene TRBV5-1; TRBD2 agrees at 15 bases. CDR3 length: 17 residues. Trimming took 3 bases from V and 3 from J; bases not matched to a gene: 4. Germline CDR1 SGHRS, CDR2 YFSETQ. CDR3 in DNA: TGCGCCAGCAGCTACGGACTAGCGGGGGGGTACTACAATGAGCAGTTCTTC. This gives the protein CASSYGLAGGYYNEQFF.

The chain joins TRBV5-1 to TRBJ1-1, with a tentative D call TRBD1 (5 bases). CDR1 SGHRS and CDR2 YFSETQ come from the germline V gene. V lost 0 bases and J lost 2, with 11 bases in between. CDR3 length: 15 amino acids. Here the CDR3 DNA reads TGCGCCAGCAGCTTGGGGGGACTGGATAACACTGAAGCTTTCTTT. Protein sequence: CASSLGGLDNTEAFF.

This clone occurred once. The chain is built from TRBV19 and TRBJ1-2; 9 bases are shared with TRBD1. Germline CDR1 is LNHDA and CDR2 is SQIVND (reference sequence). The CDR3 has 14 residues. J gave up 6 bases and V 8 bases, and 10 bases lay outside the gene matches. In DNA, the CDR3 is TGTGCCAGTGGGACAGGGACTTTCCCGCATGGCTACACCTTC. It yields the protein CASGTGTFPHGYTF.

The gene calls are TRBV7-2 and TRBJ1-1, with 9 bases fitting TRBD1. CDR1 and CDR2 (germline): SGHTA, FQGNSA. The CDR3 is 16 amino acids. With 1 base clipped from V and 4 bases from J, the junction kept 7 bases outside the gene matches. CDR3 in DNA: TGTGCCAGCAGCTTAGGTCCACAGGGGGCAGGCACTGAAGCTTTCTTT. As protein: CASSLGPQGAGTEAFF.

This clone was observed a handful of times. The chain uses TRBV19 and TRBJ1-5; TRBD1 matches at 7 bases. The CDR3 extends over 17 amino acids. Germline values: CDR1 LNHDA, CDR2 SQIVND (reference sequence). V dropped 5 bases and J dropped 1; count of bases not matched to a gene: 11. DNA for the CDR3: TGTGCCAGTAGTTCAGAGGGGGCGAGGGAGAGCAATCAGCCCCAGCATTTT. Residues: CASSSEGARESNQPQHF.

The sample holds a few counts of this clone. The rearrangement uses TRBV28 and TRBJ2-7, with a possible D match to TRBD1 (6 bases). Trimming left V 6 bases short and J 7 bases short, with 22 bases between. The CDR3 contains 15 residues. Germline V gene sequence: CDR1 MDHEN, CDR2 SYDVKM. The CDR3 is CASSSDRPPFIEQYF. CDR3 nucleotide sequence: TGTGCCAGCAGCTCCGACAGGCCTCCATTTATTGAGCAGTACTTC.

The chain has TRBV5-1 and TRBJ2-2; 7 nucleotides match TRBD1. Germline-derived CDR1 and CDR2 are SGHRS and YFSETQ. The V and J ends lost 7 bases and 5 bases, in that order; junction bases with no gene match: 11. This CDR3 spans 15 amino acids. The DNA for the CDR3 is TGCGCCAGCGTCCTGGGGGACAGCCGGACCGGGGAGCTGTTTTTT. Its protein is CASVLGDSRTGELFF. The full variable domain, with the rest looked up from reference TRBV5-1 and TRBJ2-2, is KAGVTQTPRYLIKTRGQQVTLSCSPISGHRSVSWYQQTPGQGLQFLFEYFSETQRNKGNFPGRFSGRQFSNSRSEMNVSTLELGDSALYLCASVLGDSRTGELFFGEGSRLTVL.

CDR3 region: CASSYSPNQPQHF. For the CDR3, the DNA is TGTGCCAGCAGTTACTCTCCGAATCAGCCCCAGCATTTT. The chain carries TRBV6-5 and TRBJ1-5; no firm D call. CDR3 size: 13 residues. Germline CDR1 MNHEY, CDR2 SVGAGI. With 0 bases removed from V and 4 bases from J, the gap between germline ends came to 4 bases.

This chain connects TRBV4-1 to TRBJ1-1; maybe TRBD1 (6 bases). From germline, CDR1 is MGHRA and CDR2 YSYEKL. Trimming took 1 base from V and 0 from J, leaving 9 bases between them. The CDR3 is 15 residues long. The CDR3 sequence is CASSQVQGMNTEAFF. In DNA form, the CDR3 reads TGCGCCAGCAGCCAAGTCCAGGGGATGAACACTGAAGCTTTCTTT.

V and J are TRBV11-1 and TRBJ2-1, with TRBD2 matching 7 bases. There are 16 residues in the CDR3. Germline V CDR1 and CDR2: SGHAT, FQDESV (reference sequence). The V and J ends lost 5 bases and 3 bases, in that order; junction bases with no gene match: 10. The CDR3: CASSPWGGGGYNEQFF. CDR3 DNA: TGTGCCAGCAGCCCCTGGGGGGGAGGAGGCTACAATGAGCAGTTCTTC.

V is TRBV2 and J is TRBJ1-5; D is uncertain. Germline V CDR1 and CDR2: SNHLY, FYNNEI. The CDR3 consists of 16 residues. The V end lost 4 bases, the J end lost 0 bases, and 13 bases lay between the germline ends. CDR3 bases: TGTGCCAGCAGTGTCGTATCGGGTTATAGCAATCAGCCCCAGCATTTT. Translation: CASSVVSGYSNQPQHF. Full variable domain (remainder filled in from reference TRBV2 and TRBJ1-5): EPEVTQTPSHQVTQMGQEVILRCVPISNHLYFYWYRQILGQKVEFLVSFYNNEISEKSEIFDDQFSVERPDGSNFTLKIRSTKLEDSAMYFCASSVVSGYSNQPQHFGDGTRLSIL.

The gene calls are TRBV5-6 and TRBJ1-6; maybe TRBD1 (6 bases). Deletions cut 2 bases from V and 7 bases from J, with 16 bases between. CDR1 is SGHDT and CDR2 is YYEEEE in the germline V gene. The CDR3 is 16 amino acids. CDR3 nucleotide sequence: TGTGCCAGCAGCTTTGTGGACAGATCACCAAATTCACCCCTCCACTTT. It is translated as CASSFVDRSPNSPLHF.

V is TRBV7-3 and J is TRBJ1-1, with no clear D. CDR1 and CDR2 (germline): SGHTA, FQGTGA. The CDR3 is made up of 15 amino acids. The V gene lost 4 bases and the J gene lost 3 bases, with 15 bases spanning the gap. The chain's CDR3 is CASSSDPYEDTEAFF. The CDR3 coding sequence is TGTGCCAGCAGCTCCGATCCCTACGAGGACACTGAAGCTTTCTTT. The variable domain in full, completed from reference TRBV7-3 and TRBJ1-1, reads GAGVSQTPSNKVTEKGKYVELRCDPISGHTALYWYRQSLGQGPEFLIYFQGTGAADDSGLPNDRFFAVRPEGSVSTLKIQRTERGDSAVYLCASSSDPYEDTEAFFGQGTRLTVV.

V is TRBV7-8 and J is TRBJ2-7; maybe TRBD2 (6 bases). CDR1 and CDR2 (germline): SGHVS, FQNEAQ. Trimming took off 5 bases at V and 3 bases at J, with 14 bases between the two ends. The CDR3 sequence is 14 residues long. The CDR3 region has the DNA TGTGCCAGCAGCCTAGGCGGGGATCGCTACGAGCAGTACTTC. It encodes CASSLGGDRYEQYF.

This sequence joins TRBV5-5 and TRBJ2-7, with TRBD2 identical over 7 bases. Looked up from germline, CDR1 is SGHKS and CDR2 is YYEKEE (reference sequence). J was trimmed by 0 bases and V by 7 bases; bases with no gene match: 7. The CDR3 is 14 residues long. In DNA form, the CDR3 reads TGTGCCAGCGGAGGGTCTAGCGGCTCCTACGAGCAGTACTTC. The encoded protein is CASGGSSGSYEQYF.

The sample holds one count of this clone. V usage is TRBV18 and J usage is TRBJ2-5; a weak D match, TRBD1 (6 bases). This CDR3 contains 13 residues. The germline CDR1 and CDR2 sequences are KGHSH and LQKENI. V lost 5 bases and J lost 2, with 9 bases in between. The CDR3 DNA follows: TGTGCCAGCTCAAGACAGGAACAAGAGACCCAGTACTTC. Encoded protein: CASSRQEQETQYF.

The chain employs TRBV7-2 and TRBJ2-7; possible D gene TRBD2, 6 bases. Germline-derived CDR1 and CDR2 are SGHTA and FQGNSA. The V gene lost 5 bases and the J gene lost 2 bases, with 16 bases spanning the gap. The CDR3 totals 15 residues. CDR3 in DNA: TGTGCCAGCAGCCCCCAGGGAGGAGGGACCTACGAGCAGTACTTC. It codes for CASSPQGGGTYEQYF.

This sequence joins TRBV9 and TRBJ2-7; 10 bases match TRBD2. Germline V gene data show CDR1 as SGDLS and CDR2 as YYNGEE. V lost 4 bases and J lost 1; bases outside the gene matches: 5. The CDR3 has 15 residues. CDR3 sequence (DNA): TGTGCCAGCAGCAATAGCGGGGGGAATTCCTACGAGCAGTACTTC. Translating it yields CASSNSGGNSYEQYF.

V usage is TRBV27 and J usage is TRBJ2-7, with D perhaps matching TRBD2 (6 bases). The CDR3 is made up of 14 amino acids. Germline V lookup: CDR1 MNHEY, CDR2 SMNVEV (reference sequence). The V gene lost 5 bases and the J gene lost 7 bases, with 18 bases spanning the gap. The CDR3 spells CASSPGDKPWEQYF. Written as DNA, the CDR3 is TGTGCCAGCAGTCCGGGGGATAAACCGTGGGAGCAGTACTTC.